This TCR beta chain was found in a study of blood T cell repertoires in COVID-19. About the study: T cells, B-cell-depleted T cells, or PBMCs provided the cDNA or gDNA that served as material.

CDR3 size: 16 residues. The germline V and J ends were trimmed by 3 bases and 9 bases, with 18 bases remaining between them. The V gene's germline CDR1 is KGHSH and CDR2 LQKENI. The assay was immunoSEQ multiplex PCR, and TCRdb's table has in-frame clones only and misses some. The sample yields about 89,000 clones, about two thirds seen once. The sequence came from a woman of 80 years or more with acute or convalescent COVID-19. The V and J genes are TRBV18 and TRBJ1-6; D unclear. Sequencing was done on a sample of peripheral blood. CDR3 DNA: TGTGCCAGCTCACCCGGGTGGGCGCGGGGAGGTTCACCCCTCCACTTT. Its translation is CASSPGWARGGSPLHF. Full variable domain (outside the CDR3, taken from reference TRBV18 and TRBJ1-6): NAGVMQNPRHLVRRRGQEARLRCSPMKGHSHVYWYRQLPEEGLKFMVYLQKENIIDESGMPKERFSAEFPKEGPSILRIQQVVRGDSAAYFCASSPGWARGGSPLHFGNGTRLTVT.